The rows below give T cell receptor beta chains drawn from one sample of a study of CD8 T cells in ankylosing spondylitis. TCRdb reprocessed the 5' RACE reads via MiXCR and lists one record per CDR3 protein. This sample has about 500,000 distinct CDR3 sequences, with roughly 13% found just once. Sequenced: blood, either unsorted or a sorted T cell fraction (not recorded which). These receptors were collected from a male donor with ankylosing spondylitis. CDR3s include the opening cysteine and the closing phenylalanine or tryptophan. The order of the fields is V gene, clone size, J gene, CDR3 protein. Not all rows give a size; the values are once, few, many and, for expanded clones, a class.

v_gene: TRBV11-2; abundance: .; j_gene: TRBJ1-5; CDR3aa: CASSLDRRAGQPQHF
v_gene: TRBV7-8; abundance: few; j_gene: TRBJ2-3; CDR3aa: CASSSEGIGQYF
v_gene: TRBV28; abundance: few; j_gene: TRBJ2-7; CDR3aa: CASRASSAKGNYEQYF
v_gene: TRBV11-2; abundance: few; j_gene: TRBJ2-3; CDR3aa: CASSLMDRVRDTQYF
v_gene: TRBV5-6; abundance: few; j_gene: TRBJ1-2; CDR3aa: CASSEGGRTNYGYTF
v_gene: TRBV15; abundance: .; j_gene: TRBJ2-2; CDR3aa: CATSRESSGSSAGELFF
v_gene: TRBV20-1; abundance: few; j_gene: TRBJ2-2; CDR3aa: CSAHNRERNTGELFF
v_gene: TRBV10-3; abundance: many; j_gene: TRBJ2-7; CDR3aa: CAISYGGGNDEYEQYF
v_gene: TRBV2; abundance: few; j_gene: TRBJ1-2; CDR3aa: CASADYGYTF
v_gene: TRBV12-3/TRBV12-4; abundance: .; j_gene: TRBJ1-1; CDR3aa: CASSPGERMNTEAFF
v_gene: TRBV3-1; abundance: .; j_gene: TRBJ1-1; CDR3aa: CASSQVGHFMNTEAFF
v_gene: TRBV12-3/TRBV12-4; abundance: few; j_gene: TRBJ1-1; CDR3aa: CASSTGSGTEAFF
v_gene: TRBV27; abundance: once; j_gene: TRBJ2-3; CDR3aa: CASSASARSTDTQYF
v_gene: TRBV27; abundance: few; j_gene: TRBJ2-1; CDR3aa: CASRRKPGGPGNEQFF
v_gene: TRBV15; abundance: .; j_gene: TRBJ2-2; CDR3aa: CATSRRRTSGNTGELFF
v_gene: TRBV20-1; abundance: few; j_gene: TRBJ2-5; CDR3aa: CSASGNQETQYF
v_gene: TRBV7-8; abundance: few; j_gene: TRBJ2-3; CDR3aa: CASSSLTLRPQVDTQYF
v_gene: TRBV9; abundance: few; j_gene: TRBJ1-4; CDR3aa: CASSRTSFEKLFF
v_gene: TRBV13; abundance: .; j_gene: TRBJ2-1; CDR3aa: CATATGDSPYNEQFF
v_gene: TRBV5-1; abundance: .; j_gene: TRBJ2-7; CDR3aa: CASSLTRQFSYEQYF
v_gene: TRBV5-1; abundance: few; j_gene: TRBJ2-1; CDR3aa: CASSLARGRGLAGEGSYNEQFF
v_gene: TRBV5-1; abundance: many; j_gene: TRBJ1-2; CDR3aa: CASSLAPIGQGTEGGYTF
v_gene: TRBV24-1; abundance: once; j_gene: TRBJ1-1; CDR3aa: CATSDRTGKAFF
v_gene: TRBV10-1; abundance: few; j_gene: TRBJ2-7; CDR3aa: CASHLHTGTPSYEQYF
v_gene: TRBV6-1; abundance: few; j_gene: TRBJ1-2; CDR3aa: CASSEGVGQSYGYTF
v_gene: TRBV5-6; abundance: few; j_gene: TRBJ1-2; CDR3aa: CASSHRTGNYGYTF
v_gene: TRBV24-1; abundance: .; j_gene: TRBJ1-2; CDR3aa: CATSEGGTGVGYGYTF
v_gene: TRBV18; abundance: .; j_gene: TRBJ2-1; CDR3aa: CASSPRTGVNEQFF
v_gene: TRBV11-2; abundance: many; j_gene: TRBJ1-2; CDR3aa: CASSLGTGRNYGYTF
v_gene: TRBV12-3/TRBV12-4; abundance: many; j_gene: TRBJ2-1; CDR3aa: CASSPRAHVAGLEEQFF
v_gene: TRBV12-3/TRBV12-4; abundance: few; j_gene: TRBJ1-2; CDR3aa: CASSLGQLYYGYTF
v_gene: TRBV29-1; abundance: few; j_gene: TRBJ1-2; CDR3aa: CSVSRGADLGYGYTF
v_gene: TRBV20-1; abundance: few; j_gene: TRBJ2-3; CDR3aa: CSGEEYSDTQYF
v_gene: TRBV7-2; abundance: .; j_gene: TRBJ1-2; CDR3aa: CASSLDQVRVYGYTF
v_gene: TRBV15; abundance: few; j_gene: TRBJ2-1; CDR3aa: CATSSLGSTWNEQFF
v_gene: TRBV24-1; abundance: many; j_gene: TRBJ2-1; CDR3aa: CATSDMGQGFEQFF
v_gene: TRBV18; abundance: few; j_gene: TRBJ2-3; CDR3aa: CASSSTQGGTDTQYF
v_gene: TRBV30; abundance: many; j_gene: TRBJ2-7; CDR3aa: CAWSRAHEQYF
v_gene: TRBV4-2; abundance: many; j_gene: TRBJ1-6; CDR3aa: CASSPLPGGRNSPLHF
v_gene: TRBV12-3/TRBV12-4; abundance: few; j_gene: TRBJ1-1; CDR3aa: CASSFWTATEAFF
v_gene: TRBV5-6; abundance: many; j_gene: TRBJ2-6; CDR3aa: CASSLGLSGANVLTF
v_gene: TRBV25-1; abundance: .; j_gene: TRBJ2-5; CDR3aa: CASWGAGSERQETQYF
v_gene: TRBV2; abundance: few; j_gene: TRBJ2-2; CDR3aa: CASSEALGLAGGKGELFF
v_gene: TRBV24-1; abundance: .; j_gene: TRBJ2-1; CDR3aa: CATSDPLRDSDNEQFF
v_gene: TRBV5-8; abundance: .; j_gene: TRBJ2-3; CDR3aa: CASSLDLGGTDTQYF
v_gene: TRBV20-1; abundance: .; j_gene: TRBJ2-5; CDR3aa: CSARDQAANQETQYF
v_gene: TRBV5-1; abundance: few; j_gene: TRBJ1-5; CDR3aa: CASSLAGDDQPQHF
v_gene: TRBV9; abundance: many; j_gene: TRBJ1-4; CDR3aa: CASSARNNEKLFF
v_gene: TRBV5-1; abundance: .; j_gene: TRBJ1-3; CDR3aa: CASSLPTGSGNTIYF
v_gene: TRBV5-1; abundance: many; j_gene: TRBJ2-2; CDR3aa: CASSSGQGNTGELFF
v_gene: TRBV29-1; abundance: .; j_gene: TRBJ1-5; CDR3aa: CSVGDRSNQPQHF
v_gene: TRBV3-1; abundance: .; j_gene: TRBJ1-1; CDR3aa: CASSQGYYSGTGKNTEAFF